The text below deals with one T cell receptor (beta chain). This entry is derived from a study of blood T cell repertoires in COVID-19. Across the whole study: Acute and convalescent COVID-19 samples came from the United States, Italy and Spain. Nucleic acid was either cDNA or gDNA, and it came from T cells, B-cell-depleted T cells, or PBMCs.

Germline CDR1 reads MNHEY; CDR2 reads SVGAGI. V lost 0 bases and J 7 bases, leaving 9 bases between the germline ends. This CDR3 comprises 13 residues. In the original processing: By means of reference gene primer amplification, nucleated cell counts were estimated. Generated by immunoSEQ multiplex PCR, the TCRdb table keeps only in-frame clones and is missing some. That table gives V, J and clone size, and the DNA gave D and trimming. The sample consists of roughly 380,000 clones, roughly 86% of them appearing once. This receptor was obtained from a human donor with acute or convalescent COVID-19. The donor label of this sample is uncertain. The specimen sequenced was peripheral blood. This chain joins TRBV6-5 and TRBJ1-1; no reliable D call. The CDR3 protein is CASSYSSTGEAFF. The CDR3 coding sequence is TGTGCCAGCAGTTACTCGAGTACGGGTGAAGCTTTCTTT.